This is a list of T cell receptor beta chains from one sample in a study of blood T cell repertoires in COVID-19. Libraries were prepared by immunoSEQ multiplex PCR; TCRdb keeps only in-frame clonotypes and omits some of them. This sample yields around 160,000 clones, of which 80% are seen a single time; about an eighth belongs to the top ten. Sequenced: peripheral blood. The receptors derive from a man between 60 and 70 years old with active or convalescent COVID-19. Each CDR3 is given with its conserved first and last residue. A D gene is named only where the DNA matches it firmly. Only part of the rows carry a size: once, few, many, or a class if the clone is expanded.

V,J,D,size,CDR3,DNA
TRBV5-5,TRBJ2-7,TRBD1,NA,CASTRDRGYEQYF,TGTGCCAGCACCCGGGACAGGGGCTACGAGCAGTACTTC
TRBV7-8,TRBJ2-7,TRBD2,NA,CASSLLAGYSSYEQYF,TGTGCCAGCAGCTTACTAGCGGGGTACAGCTCCTACGAGCAGTACTTC
TRBV9,TRBJ2-2,TRBD2,NA,CASSLRSGANTGELFF,TGTGCCAGCAGCTTACGTAGCGGGGCGAACACCGGGGAGCTGTTTTTT
TRBV13,TRBJ2-2,TRBD1,NA,CASSLGTGGYTGELFF,TGTGCCAGCAGCCTAGGGACAGGGGGGTACACCGGGGAGCTGTTTTTT
TRBV25-1,TRBJ2-1,TRBD2,NA,CASSGRGRYNEQFF,TGTGCCAGCAGTGGGCGGGGGAGATACAATGAGCAGTTCTTC
TRBV24-1,TRBJ1-3,NA,once,CATSDPAASSGNTIYF,TGTGCCACCAGTGACCCCGCGGCTAGCTCTGGAAACACCATATATTTT
TRBV20-1,TRBJ1-1,NA,NA,CSASDPASTEAFF,TGCAGTGCTAGTGATCCAGCGAGCACTGAAGCTTTCTTT
TRBV5-1,TRBJ2-2,TRBD1,NA,CASSGDRGNTGELFF,TGCGCCAGCAGCGGGGACAGGGGAAACACCGGGGAGCTGTTTTTT
TRBV2,TRBJ1-1,TRBD1,NA,CASGEDRGDTEAFF,TGTGCCAGCGGTGAGGACAGGGGGGACACTGAAGCTTTCTTT
TRBV5-1,TRBJ2-4,TRBD1,NA,CASSKTGVAKNIQYF,TGCGCCAGCTCTAAGACAGGGGTAGCCAAAAACATTCAGTACTTC
TRBV6-4,TRBJ2-6,NA,NA,CASSDYSGANVLTF,TGTGCCAGCAGTGATTACTCTGGGGCCAACGTCCTGACTTTC
TRBV7-2,TRBJ1-2,TRBD1,NA,CASRSGQGPNYGYTF,TGTGCCAGCAGATCCGGACAGGGGCCGAACTATGGCTACACCTTC
TRBV4-2,TRBJ1-1,NA,few,CASSPELGFEAFF,TGTGCCAGCAGCCCCGAGTTGGGCTTTGAAGCTTTCTTT
TRBV5-5,TRBJ2-7,NA,few,CASSLTGKTSYEQYF,TGTGCCAGCAGCTTGACGGGAAAGACCTCCTACGAGCAGTACTTC
TRBV7-2,TRBJ2-1,TRBD2,NA,CASSLEGLAGLSYNEQFF,TGTGCCAGCAGCTTAGAGGGACTAGCGGGCCTCTCCTACAATGAGCAGTTCTTC
TRBV7-9,TRBJ2-7,TRBD1,NA,CASSLGAGGSEQYF,TGTGCCAGCAGCTTAGGGGCAGGGGGTAGCGAGCAGTACTTC
TRBV10-3,TRBJ1-4,TRBD1,NA,CAISEPGQDEKLFF,TGTGCCATCAGTGAGCCGGGACAGGATGAAAAACTGTTTTTT
TRBV19,TRBJ2-5,TRBD2,NA,CASSATSGRAQYF,TGTGCCAGTAGTGCGACTAGCGGGAGGGCCCAGTACTTC
TRBV3-1/TRBV3-2,TRBJ2-7,NA,NA,CASSQGLSHPTEQYF,TGTGCCAGCAGCCAAGGTCTTAGCCACCCCACCGAGCAGTACTTC
TRBV7-9,TRBJ1-2,NA,NA,CASTTAGARGYTF,TGTGCCAGCACCACGGCAGGGGCCCGGGGCTACACCTTC
TRBV7-6,TRBJ1-1,NA,once,CASSLGHPGGTEAFF,TGTGCCAGCAGCTTAGGACACCCGGGGGGCACTGAAGCTTTCTTT
TRBV4-1,TRBJ1-1,TRBD1,NA,CASSDRGTEAFF,TGCGCCAGCAGCGACAGGGGGACTGAAGCTTTCTTT
TRBV5-1,TRBJ2-5,NA,NA,CASSLAGGDSGPGTQYF,TGCGCCAGCAGCTTGGCAGGGGGAGATAGCGGTCCCGGGACCCAGTACTTC
TRBV7-8,TRBJ1-2,NA,NA,CASSPDRMNYGYTF,TGTGCCAGCAGCCCAGACAGGATGAACTATGGCTACACCTTC
TRBV6-5,TRBJ2-5,NA,NA,CALARETQYF,TGTGCCCTAGCGAGGGAGACCCAGTACTTC
TRBV6-2/TRBV6-3,TRBJ2-1,TRBD2,NA,CASSLLSGRYNEQFF,TGTGCCAGCAGTTTGTTGAGCGGGAGGTACAATGAGCAGTTCTTC
TRBV4-2,TRBJ1-4,NA,NA,CASSQDAGGLSPTNEKLFF,TGTGCCAGCAGCCAAGATGCGGGGGGGCTCAGCCCAACTAATGAAAAACTGTTTTTT
TRBV6-2/TRBV6-3,TRBJ2-7,TRBD1,NA,CASSYSSGTAGPYEQYF,TGTGCCAGCAGTTACTCCTCCGGGACAGCCGGACCCTACGAGCAGTACTTC
TRBV4-2,TRBJ1-6,NA,NA,CASSLGQRDNSPLHF,TGTGCCAGCAGCCTCGGACAGCGAGATAATTCACCCCTCCACTTT
TRBV5-8,TRBJ2-3,NA,NA,CASSLEGVYTDTQYF,TGTGCCAGCAGCTTGGAGGGGGTTTACACAGATACGCAGTATTTT
TRBV7-2,TRBJ1-2,TRBD1,NA,CASSIRDSSYGYTF,TGTGCCAGCAGCATCCGGGACAGCAGCTATGGCTACACCTTC
TRBV27,TRBJ2-1,TRBD2,NA,CASRGGTSSYNEQFF,TGTGCCAGCAGGGGCGGGACTAGCTCCTACAATGAGCAGTTCTTC
TRBV28,TRBJ2-1,NA,NA,CGSTSSYNEQFF,TGTGGGTCAACGAGCTCCTACAATGAGCAGTTCTTC
TRBV28,TRBJ2-7,TRBD2,few,CASSPSGRAGEQYF,TGTGCCAGCAGTCCTAGCGGGAGGGCCGGCGAGCAGTACTTC
TRBV28,TRBJ2-1,NA,NA,CASLSAAAYNEQFF,TGTGCCAGCCTATCGGCAGCGGCGTACAATGAGCAGTTCTTC
TRBV15,TRBJ2-3,NA,once,CATRSAGLTDTQYF,TGTGCCACCAGATCAGCGGGCCTCACAGATACGCAGTATTTT
TRBV10-2,TRBJ2-5,TRBD2,NA,CASSETSGQETQYF,TGCGCCAGCAGTGAGACTAGCGGCCAAGAGACCCAGTACTTC
TRBV2,TRBJ2-1,TRBD2,NA,CASGREGQDEQFF,TGTGCCAGCGGGCGGGAGGGCCAGGATGAGCAGTTCTTC
TRBV5-1,TRBJ2-1,TRBD1,NA,CASCRTGLTNEQFF,TGCGCCAGTTGCAGGACAGGCCTAACTAATGAGCAGTTCTTC
TRBV7-8,TRBJ2-7,NA,NA,CASSAQRFSYEQYF,TGTGCCAGCAGCGCCCAGCGGTTCTCCTACGAGCAGTACTTC
TRBV12-3/TRBV12-4,TRBJ2-1,NA,NA,CASMRPPVNEQFF,TGTGCCAGCATGAGGCCTCCTGTCAATGAGCAGTTCTTC
TRBV7-3,TRBJ2-6,TRBD1,NA,CASRDTGGDGANVLTF,TGTGCCAGCAGAGATACAGGGGGCGATGGGGCCAACGTCCTGACTTTC
TRBV5-1,TRBJ2-3,NA,NA,CASRNSGARGTDTQYF,TGCGCCAGCAGGAATAGCGGAGCCCGGGGCACAGATACGCAGTATTTT
TRBV4-1,TRBJ1-2,NA,NA,CASSQDFSYGYTF,TGCGCCAGCAGCCAAGATTTTAGCTATGGCTACACCTTC
TRBV19,TRBJ1-5,NA,NA,CASSPPRHQQGGNQPQHF,TGTGCCAGTAGCCCCCCCCGGCATCAGCAGGGTGGCAATCAGCCCCAGCATTTT
TRBV27,TRBJ2-7,NA,NA,CASSSRKPQGFPREQYF,TGTGCCAGCAGTTCAAGGAAACCCCAGGGTTTCCCACGCGAGCAGTACTTC
TRBV28,TRBJ1-1,NA,NA,CASSLRGTEAFF,TGTGCCAGCAGTTTAAGAGGCACTGAAGCTTTCTTT